A single sample is the source of the 24 T cell receptor beta chains below, sequenced in a study of shared clonotypes between healthy human individuals. Naive CD8 isolation took CD45RO-negative cells positively selected for CCR7 and excluded terminally differentiated effector memory CD45RA+ cells. The protocol was immunoSEQ multiplex PCR, while the TCRdb copy is restricted to in-frame clones and leaves out a portion. The sample shows around 2,000,000 clones, 85% to 95% of them seen only once. The specimen sequenced was naive CD8+ T cells sorted from blood. Receptors were obtained from a man aged 18 to 29 in good health.

V and J are TRBV27 and TRBJ1-1; D is possibly TRBD1 (5 bases). The germline gives CDR1 MNHEY, CDR2 SMNVEV (reference sequence). V lost 6 bases, J lost 0 bases, and 11 bases lay in between. The CDR3 totals 14 residues. In nucleotides, the CDR3 is TGTGCCAGCAGGGCCCTGGGGGTGAACACTGAAGCTTTCTTT. Its protein is CASRALGVNTEAFF.

This clone was detected once. The gene calls are TRBV2 and TRBJ2-2; D is unclear. Per the germline V gene, CDR1 is SNHLY and CDR2 is FYNNEI. This CDR3 has 12 amino acids. V lost 6 bases and J lost 6, with 8 bases in between. This chain's CDR3 is CASREQPGELFF. The CDR3 DNA reads as TGTGCCAGCAGGGAGCAGCCCGGGGAGCTGTTTTTT.

The rearrangement joins TRBV30 to TRBJ2-1, with 7 positions matching TRBD2. CDR1 is GTSNPN and CDR2 is SVGIG in the germline V gene (reference sequence). The CDR3 loop spans 15 amino acids. V trimming: 2 bases; J trimming: 2 bases; junction bases outside the gene matches: 6. DNA for the CDR3: TGTGCCTGGAGTAGCCTAGCGGATACCTACAATGAGCAGTTCTTC. It specifies CAWSSLADTYNEQFF.

V is TRBV9 and J is TRBJ1-4; no reliable D call. V shed 3 bases and J shed 7 bases, with 13 bases lying between them. The CDR3 covers 14 residues. The germline CDR1 and CDR2 sequences are SGDLS and YYNGEE. CDR3 sequence (DNA): TGTGCCAGCAGCGACAGAGACCGAGGTGAAAAACTGTTTTTT. Amino acids: CASSDRDRGEKLFF.

V gene TRBV23-1 combines with J gene TRBJ1-6, with D possibly matching TRBD1 (5 bases). TRBV23-1 is an ORF; its function is uncertain. Trimming pared 4 bases from V and 7 bases from J, leaving 23 bases between. The length of the CDR3 is 18 residues. CDR3 loop: CASSRNSGGSGGNSPLHF. The CDR3 DNA is TGCGCCAGCAGTCGAAACTCCGGGGGGTCCGGAGGGAATTCACCCCTCCACTTT.

The chain combines TRBV6-6 with TRBJ1-5; D possibly corresponds to TRBD1 (6 bases). Trimming left V 6 bases short and J 7 bases short, with 16 bases between. The CDR3 runs 14 residues. CDR1 and CDR2 (germline): MNHNY, SVGAGI (reference sequence). CDR3 coding DNA: TGTGCCAGCAGATTCAGGGGCGCAGGGCAGCCCCAGCATTTT. The encoded protein is CASRFRGAGQPQHF.

The rearrangement links TRBV10-1 to TRBJ2-1; D uncertain. The CDR3 runs to 13 residues. The V gene's germline CDR1 is WNHNN and CDR2 SYGVQD (reference sequence). V lost 8 bases and J 10 bases, leaving 18 bases between the germline ends. CDR3 amino acids: CASLHHRITEQFF. The DNA for the CDR3 is TGCGCCAGCCTACACCACCGGATAACCGAGCAGTTCTTC.

The V call is TRBV6-1, the J call TRBJ2-7; 11 positions agree with TRBD1. Germline V gives CDR1 MNHNS, CDR2 SASEGT. J gave up 4 bases and V 5 bases, and 4 bases lay outside the gene matches. The CDR3 is made up of 14 amino acids. The CDR3 loop reads CASSWTGGGYEQYF. CDR3 bases: TGTGCCAGCAGTTGGACAGGGGGCGGATACGAGCAGTACTTC.

This chain connects TRBV7-9 to TRBJ1-1; possibly TRBD1 for D (6 bases). The CDR3 loop spans 14 amino acids. Germline values: CDR1 SEHNR, CDR2 FQNEAQ (reference sequence). With 5 bases removed from V and 11 bases from J, the gap between germline ends came to 21 bases. CDR3 residues: CASSPGQRPSSAFF. Written as DNA, the CDR3 is TGTGCCAGCAGCCCAGGACAGCGTCCATCGTCCGCTTTCTTT.

The chain has TRBV14 and TRBJ2-7; 9 bases line up with TRBD1. V dropped 1 base and J dropped 4; count of bases not matched to a gene: 2. The V gene's germline CDR1 is SGHDN and CDR2 FVKESK. The CDR3 is made up of 14 amino acids. The CDR3 sequence: CASSQAGTGYEQYF. The CDR3 nucleotides are TGTGCCAGCAGCCAAGCCGGGACAGGGTACGAGCAGTACTTC.

A few counts support this clone. The identical CDR3 is also encoded by other nucleotide sequences in the sample. The chain couples TRBV4-3 to TRBJ2-1; D is unclear. Looked up from germline, CDR1 is LGHNA and CDR2 is YSLEER. This CDR3 has 15 residues. Trimming left V 0 bases short and J 0 bases short, with 6 bases between. For the CDR3, the DNA is TGCGCCAGCAGCCAAGATAGCAGCTCCTACAATGAGCAGTTCTTC. Its translation is CASSQDSSSYNEQFF.

V is TRBV15 and J is TRBJ2-1; tentative D call: TRBD1 (5 bases). The CDR3 runs 15 residues. Germline lookup yields CDR1 LNHNV and CDR2 YYDKDF (reference sequence). The ends were cut back, 3 bases at V and 0 bases at J, with 9 bases in the middle. As DNA, the CDR3 is TGTGCCACCAGCAGGGACAAAAACTCCTACAATGAGCAGTTCTTC. This translates into CATSRDKNSYNEQFF.

The CDR3 loop reads CASSLGRDRSTDTQYF. For the CDR3, the DNA is TGTGCCAGCAGCTTAGGCCGGGACAGGAGCACAGATACGCAGTATTTT. The gene calls are TRBV7-2 and TRBJ2-3, with TRBD1 matching over 8 bases. The ends lost 1 base at V and 0 bases at J; junction bases unmatched: 3. This CDR3 has 16 residues. CDR1 SGHTA and CDR2 FQGNSA come from the germline V gene.

CDR3 in amino acids: CASSPIPPGGGYNEQFF. In DNA, the CDR3 is TGTGCCAGCAGCCCCATACCCCCAGGTGGGGGCTACAATGAGCAGTTCTTC. This rearrangement joins TRBV7-8 to TRBJ2-1; perhaps D is TRBD1 or TRBD2 (5 bases each). CDR3 length equals 17 residues. V gave up 5 bases and J gave up 3 bases, with 20 bases separating them. Germline V gene data show CDR1 as SGHVS and CDR2 as FQNEAQ.

This sequence joins TRBV7-9 and TRBJ2-3; D possibly matches TRBD1 or TRBD2 (5 bases each). From germline, CDR1 is SEHNR and CDR2 FQNEAQ (reference sequence). CDR3 length: 16 amino acids. V was pared by 4 bases and J by 0 bases, with 14 bases between. Here the CDR3 DNA reads TGTGCCAGCAGCTCTACTAAGGGGACCAGCACAGATACGCAGTATTTT. Its translation: CASSSTKGTSTDTQYF. Filled out from reference TRBV7-9 and TRBJ2-3, the complete variable domain reads DTGVSQNPRHKITKRGQNVTFRCDPISEHNRLYWYRQTLGQGPEFLTYFQNEAQLEKSRLLSDRFSAERPKGSFSTLEIQRTEQGDSAMYLCASSSTKGTSTDTQYFGPGTRLTVL.

The chain is built from TRBV4-1 and TRBJ2-7; TRBD1 matches 9 bases. The J segment lost 6 bases and the V segment lost 2 bases, leaving 11 bases of the junction unmatched. The CDR3 is 16 amino acids. Germline assignment: CDR1 MGHRA and CDR2 YSYEKL. The CDR3 sequence: CASSQSGTGLSSEQYF. The CDR3 DNA reads TGCGCCAGCAGCCAAAGTGGGACAGGGCTCTCCAGCGAGCAGTACTTC.

Comment on this clone: At the DNA level, this CDR3 is encoded by other sequences in the same sample as well. The chain recombines TRBV6-5 with TRBJ1-5; unclear D gene. The germline CDR1 and CDR2 sequences are MNHEY and SVGAGI. This CDR3 spans 13 amino acids. Trimming stripped 0 bases from V and 3 bases from J, with 3 bases between. CDR3 bases: TGTGCCAGCAGTTACTCGGTCAATCAGCCCCAGCATTTT. It specifies CASSYSVNQPQHF.

The chain combines TRBV7-9 with TRBJ2-5; TRBD2 agrees at 12 bases. With V trimmed by 2 bases and J by 4 bases, 8 bases remained unmatched. CDR1 is SEHNR and CDR2 is FQNEAQ in the germline V gene (reference sequence). This CDR3 is built from 17 residues. The CDR3 loop reads CASSLLRLAGVPETQYF. CDR3 nucleotides: TGTGCCAGCAGCTTACTGCGACTAGCGGGAGTCCCAGAGACCCAGTACTTC.

Regarding this clone: Other nucleotide sequences from this sample produce the same CDR3. The chain links TRBV11-2 to TRBJ2-7; D is unresolved. This CDR3 is built from 12 residues. The ends were cut back, 1 base at V and 7 bases at J, with 8 bases in the middle. Germline V gene sequence: CDR1 SGHAT, CDR2 FQNNGV. This CDR3 reads CASSLGQLEQYF. DNA for the CDR3: TGTGCCAGCAGCTTAGGACAACTAGAGCAGTACTTC.

The gene calls are TRBV27 and TRBJ2-3; D is perhaps TRBD2 (6 bases). This CDR3 has 14 amino acids. V was cut by 5 bases and J by 5 bases, with 14 bases left in between. Germline V gene lookup returns CDR1 MNHEY and CDR2 SMNVEV (reference sequence). The CDR3 bases are TGTGCCAGCAGTGGAGGGAGGCCGATAGATACGCAGTATTTT. It yields the protein CASSGGRPIDTQYF.

The chain links TRBV5-4 to TRBJ1-1; D ambiguous. Germline V gene data show CDR1 as SGHNT and CDR2 as YYREEE (reference sequence). The V gene lost 4 bases and the J gene lost 1 base, with 11 bases spanning the gap. This CDR3 has 14 amino acids. The CDR3 spells CASSLGARNTEAFF. As DNA, the CDR3 is TGTGCCAGCAGCCTGGGTGCCAGGAACACTGAAGCTTTCTTT.

This clone has just one count. The gene calls are TRBV30 and TRBJ2-7; possibly TRBD2 for D (6 bases). Germline values: CDR1 GTSNPN, CDR2 SVGIG (reference sequence). The CDR3 is 14 amino acids. The V end was cut by 0 bases, the J end by 2 bases, with 11 bases between. CDR3 sequence reads: CAWSVATGAYEQYF. CDR3 sequence (DNA): TGTGCCTGGAGTGTAGCGACGGGAGCCTACGAGCAGTACTTC.

The table lists this clone with a count of one. The rearrangement links TRBV6-6 to TRBJ1-1; no reliable D call. V was shortened by 4 bases and J by 2 bases, with 11 bases between the two germline ends. Germline CDR1 reads MNHNY; CDR2 reads SVGAGI (reference sequence). CDR3 length equals 14 residues. CDR3 sequence reads: CASSSSSVNTEAFF. For the CDR3, the DNA is TGTGCCAGCAGTTCCAGTAGCGTTAACACTGAAGCTTTCTTT.

V gene TRBV10-2 combines with J gene TRBJ1-5; weak D call: TRBD1 (5 bases). The germline gives CDR1 WSHSY, CDR2 SAAADI. The V end lost 3 bases, the J end lost 0 bases, and 15 bases lay between the germline ends. The CDR3 runs 17 residues. The chain's CDR3 is CASSESTTDYSNQPQHF. CDR3 sequence (DNA): TGCGCCAGCAGTGAATCAACGACAGACTATAGCAATCAGCCCCAGCATTTT.